This T cell receptor (beta chain) emerged from a study of early T cells in non-severe SARS-CoV-2 infection. TCRdb passed the 5' RACE reads through MiXCR, listing each CDR3 protein once. The data contain about 27,000 distinct CDR3 sequences, 4% to 5.5% of them singletons. The table lists this clonotype with a few counts. V gave up 5 bases and J gave up 5 bases, with 14 bases separating them. From germline, CDR1 is SGHKS and CDR2 YYEKEE (reference sequence). CDR3 size: 15 residues. Sequenced sample: whole blood. The rearrangement uses TRBV5-5 and TRBJ1-6; tentatively, D is TRBD1 (5 bases). The source of this sequence is an adult who was a healthcare worker with PCR-confirmed SARS-CoV-2 infection or an uninfected control (not recorded which). The CDR3 DNA follows: TGTGCCAGCAGTTCCGCGGACACAAATAATTCACCCCTCCACTTT. Protein sequence: CASSSADTNNSPLHF.